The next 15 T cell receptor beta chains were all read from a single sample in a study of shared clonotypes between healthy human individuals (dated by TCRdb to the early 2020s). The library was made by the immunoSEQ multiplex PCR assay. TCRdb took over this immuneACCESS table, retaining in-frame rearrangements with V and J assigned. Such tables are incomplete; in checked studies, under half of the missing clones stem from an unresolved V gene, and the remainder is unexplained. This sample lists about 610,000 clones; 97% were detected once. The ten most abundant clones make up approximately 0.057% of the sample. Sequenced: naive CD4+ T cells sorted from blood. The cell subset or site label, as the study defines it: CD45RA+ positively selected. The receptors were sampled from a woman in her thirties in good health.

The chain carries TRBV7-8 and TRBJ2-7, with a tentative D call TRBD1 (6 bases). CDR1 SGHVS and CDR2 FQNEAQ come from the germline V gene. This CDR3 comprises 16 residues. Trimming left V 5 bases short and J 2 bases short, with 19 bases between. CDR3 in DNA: TGTGCCAGCAGCATCAGCCCCTATGACAGGACCTACGAGCAGTACTTC. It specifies CASSISPYDRTYEQYF.

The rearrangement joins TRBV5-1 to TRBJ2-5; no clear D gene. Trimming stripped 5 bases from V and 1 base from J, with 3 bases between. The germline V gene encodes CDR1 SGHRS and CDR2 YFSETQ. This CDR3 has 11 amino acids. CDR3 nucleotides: TGCGCCAGCAGGGTCCAAGAGACCCAGTACTTC. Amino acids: CASRVQETQYF.

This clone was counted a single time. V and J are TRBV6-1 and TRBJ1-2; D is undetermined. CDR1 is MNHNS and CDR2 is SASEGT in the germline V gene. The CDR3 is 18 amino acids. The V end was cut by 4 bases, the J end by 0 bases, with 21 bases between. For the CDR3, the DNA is TGTGCCAGCAGTGGCAGGATACAAAGCAAATCCTCTAACTATGGCTACACCTTC. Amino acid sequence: CASSGRIQSKSSNYGYTF.

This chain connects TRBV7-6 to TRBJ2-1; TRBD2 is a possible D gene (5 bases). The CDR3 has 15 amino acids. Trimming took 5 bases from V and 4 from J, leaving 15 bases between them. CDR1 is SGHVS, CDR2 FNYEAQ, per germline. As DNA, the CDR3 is TGTGCCAGCAGCCCGGGGTACCGATCATACAATGAGCAGTTCTTC. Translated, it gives CASSPGYRSYNEQFF.

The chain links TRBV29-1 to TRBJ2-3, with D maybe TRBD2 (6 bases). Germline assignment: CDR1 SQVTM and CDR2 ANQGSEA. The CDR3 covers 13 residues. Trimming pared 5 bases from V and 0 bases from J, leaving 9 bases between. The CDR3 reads CSVTSSSTDTQYF. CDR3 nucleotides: TGCAGCGTTACTAGCTCTAGCACAGATACGCAGTATTTT.

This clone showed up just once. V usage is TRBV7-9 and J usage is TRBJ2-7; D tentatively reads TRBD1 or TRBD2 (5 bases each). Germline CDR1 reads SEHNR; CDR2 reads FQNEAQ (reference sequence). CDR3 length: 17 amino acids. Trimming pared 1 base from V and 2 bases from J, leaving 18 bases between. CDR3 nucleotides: TGTGCCAGCAGCTTAGATGGTCTGGGGGAGAGGGCCTACGAGCAGTACTTC. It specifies CASSLDGLGERAYEQYF.

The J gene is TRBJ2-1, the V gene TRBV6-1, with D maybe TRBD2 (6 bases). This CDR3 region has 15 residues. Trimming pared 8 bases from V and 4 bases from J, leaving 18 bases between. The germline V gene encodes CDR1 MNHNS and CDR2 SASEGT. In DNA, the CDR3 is TGTGCCAGCTGGGGTCGGCGGGATGGGTACAATGAGCAGTTCTTC. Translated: CASWGRRDGYNEQFF.

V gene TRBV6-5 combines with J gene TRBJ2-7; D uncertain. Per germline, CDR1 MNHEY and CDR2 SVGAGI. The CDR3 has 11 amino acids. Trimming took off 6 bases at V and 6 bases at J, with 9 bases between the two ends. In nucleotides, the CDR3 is TGTGCCAGCAGCACCCAGCGCGAGCAGTACTTC. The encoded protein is CASSTQREQYF.

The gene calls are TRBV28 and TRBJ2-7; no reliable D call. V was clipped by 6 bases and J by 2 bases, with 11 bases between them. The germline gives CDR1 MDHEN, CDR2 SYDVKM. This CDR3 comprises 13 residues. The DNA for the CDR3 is TGTGCCAGCAGAACCCCGCAGACCTACGAGCAGTACTTC. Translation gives CASRTPQTYEQYF.

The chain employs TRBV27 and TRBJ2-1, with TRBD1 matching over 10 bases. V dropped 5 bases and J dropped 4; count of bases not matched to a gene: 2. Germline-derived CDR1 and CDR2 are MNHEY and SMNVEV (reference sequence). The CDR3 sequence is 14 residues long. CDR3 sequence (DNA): TGTGCCAGCAGTAGGACAGGGGGATACAATGAGCAGTTCTTC. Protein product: CASSRTGGYNEQFF.

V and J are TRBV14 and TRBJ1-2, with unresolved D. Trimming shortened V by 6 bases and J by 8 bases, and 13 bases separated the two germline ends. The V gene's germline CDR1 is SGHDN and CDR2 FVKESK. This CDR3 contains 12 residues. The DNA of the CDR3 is TGTGCCAGCAGTCCCCTTGGGAAAGGCTACACCTTC. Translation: CASSPLGKGYTF.

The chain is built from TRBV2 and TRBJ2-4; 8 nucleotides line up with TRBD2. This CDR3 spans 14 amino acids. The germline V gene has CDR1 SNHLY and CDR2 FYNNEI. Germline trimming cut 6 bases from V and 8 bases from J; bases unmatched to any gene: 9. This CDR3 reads CASRLAESADIQYF. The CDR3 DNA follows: TGTGCCAGCAGACTAGCGGAGTCCGCTGACATTCAGTACTTC.

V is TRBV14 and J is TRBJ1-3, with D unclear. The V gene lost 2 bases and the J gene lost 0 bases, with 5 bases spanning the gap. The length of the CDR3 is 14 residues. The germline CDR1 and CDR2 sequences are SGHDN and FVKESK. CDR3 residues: CASSQQISGNTIYF. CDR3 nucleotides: TGTGCCAGCAGCCAACAAATCTCTGGAAACACCATATATTTT.

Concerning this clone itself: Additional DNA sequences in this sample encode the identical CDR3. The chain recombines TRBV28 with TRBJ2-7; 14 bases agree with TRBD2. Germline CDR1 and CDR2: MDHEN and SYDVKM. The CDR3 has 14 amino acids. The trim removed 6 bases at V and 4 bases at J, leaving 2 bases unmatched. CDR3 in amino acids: CASRTSGRGYEQYF. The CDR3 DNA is TGTGCCAGCAGGACTAGCGGGAGGGGGTACGAGCAGTACTTC.

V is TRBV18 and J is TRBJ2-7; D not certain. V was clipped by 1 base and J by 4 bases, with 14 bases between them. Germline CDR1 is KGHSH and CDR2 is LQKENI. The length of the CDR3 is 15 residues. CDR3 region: CASSPLSRGPYEQYF. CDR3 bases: TGTGCCAGCTCACCACTCAGCCGAGGACCTTACGAGCAGTACTTC.